These 2 T cell receptor beta chains were sequenced from one sample in a study of radiotherapy plus CTLA-4 blockade in lung cancer. Profiled with immunoSEQ multiplex PCR; TCRdb holds only in-frame clones, not every one. The repertoire holds roughly 71,000 clones, with around 80% as singletons. Here the sequenced sample was peripheral blood, taken from a patient treated with radiotherapy plus ipilimumab. These receptors were collected from a human donor with non-small cell lung cancer who had a complete response to radiotherapy plus ipilimumab.

J is TRBJ2-7 and V is TRBV10-3; D possibly corresponds to TRBD2 (7 bases). Trimming took off 2 bases at V and 6 bases at J, with 17 bases between the two ends. The germline gives CDR1 ENHRY, CDR2 SYGVKD. There are 15 residues in the CDR3. CDR3 amino acids: CAISEPDRGAFEQYV. CDR3 in DNA: TGTGCCATCAGTGAGCCCGACCGGGGGGCGTTCGAGCAGTACGTC.

The chain combines TRBV4-3 with TRBJ2-1; no reliable D call. Germline V gives CDR1 LGHNA, CDR2 YSLEER. This CDR3 has 11 amino acids. V shed 4 bases and J shed 7 bases, with 5 bases lying between them. The CDR3: CASSRGNEQFF. DNA of the CDR3: TGCGCCAGCAGCCGCGGAAATGAGCAGTTCTTC.